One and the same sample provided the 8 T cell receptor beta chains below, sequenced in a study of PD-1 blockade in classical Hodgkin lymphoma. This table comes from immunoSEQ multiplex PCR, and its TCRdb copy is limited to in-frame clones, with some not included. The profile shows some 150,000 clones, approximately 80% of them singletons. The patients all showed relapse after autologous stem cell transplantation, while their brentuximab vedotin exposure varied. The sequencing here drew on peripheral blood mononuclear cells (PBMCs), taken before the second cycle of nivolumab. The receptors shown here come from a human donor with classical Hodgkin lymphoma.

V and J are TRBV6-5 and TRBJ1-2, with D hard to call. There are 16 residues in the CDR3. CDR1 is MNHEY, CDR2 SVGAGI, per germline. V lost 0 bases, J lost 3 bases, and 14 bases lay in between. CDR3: CASSYSDTLGYYGYTF. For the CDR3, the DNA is TGTGCCAGCAGTTACTCAGACACCCTAGGATACTATGGCTACACCTTC.

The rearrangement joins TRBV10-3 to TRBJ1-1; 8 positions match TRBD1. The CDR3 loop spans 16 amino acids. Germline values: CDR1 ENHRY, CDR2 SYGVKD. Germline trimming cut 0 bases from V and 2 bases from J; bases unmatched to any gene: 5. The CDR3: CAISESNRGINTEAFF. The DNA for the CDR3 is TGTGCCATCAGTGAGTCAAACAGGGGGATTAACACTGAAGCTTTCTTT.

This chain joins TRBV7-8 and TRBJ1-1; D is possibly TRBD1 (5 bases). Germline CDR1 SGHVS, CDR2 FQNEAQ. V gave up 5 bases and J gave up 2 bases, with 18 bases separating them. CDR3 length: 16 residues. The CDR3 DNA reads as TGTGCCAGCAGCCCCCCCAGTGGCAGGGCTAACACTGAAGCTTTCTTT. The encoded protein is CASSPPSGRANTEAFF.

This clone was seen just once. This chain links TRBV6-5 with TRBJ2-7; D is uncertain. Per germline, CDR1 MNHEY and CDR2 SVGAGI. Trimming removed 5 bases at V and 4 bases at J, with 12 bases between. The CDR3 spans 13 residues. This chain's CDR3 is CASSTAWGYEQYF. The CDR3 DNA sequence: TGTGCCAGCAGTACCGCGTGGGGTTACGAGCAGTACTTC.

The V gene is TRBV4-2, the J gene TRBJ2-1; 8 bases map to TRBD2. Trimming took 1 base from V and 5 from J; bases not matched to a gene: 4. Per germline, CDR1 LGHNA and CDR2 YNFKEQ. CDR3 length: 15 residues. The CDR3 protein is CASSQAGGPNNEQFF. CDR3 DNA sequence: TGTGCCAGCAGCCAAGCGGGGGGGCCGAACAATGAGCAGTTCTTC.

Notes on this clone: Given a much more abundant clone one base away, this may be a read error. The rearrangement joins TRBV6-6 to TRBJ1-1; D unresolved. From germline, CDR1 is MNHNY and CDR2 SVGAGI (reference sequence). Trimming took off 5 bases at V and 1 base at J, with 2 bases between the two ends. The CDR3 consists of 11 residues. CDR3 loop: CASSTNTEAFF. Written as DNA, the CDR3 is TGTGCCAGCAGTACGAACACTGAAGCTTTCTTT.

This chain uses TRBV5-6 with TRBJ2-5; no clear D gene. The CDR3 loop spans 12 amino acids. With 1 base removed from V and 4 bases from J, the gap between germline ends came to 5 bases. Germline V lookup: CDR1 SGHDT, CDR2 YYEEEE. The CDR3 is CASSLSRETQYF. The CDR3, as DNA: TGTGCCAGCAGCTTGAGTCGAGAGACCCAGTACTTC. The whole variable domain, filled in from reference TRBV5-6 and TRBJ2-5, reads DAGVTQSPTHLIKTRGQQVTLRCSPKSGHDTVSWYQQALGQGPQFIFQYYEEEERQRGNFPDRFSGHQFPNYSSELNVNALLLGDSALYLCASSLSRETQYFGPGTRLLVL.

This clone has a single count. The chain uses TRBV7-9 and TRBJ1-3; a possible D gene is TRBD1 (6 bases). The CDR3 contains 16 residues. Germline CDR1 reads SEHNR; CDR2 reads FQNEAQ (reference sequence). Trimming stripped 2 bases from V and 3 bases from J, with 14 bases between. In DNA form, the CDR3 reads TGTGCCAGCAGCTTAACAGGGCTGTTAGGTGGAAACACCATATATTTT. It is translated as CASSLTGLLGGNTIYF.